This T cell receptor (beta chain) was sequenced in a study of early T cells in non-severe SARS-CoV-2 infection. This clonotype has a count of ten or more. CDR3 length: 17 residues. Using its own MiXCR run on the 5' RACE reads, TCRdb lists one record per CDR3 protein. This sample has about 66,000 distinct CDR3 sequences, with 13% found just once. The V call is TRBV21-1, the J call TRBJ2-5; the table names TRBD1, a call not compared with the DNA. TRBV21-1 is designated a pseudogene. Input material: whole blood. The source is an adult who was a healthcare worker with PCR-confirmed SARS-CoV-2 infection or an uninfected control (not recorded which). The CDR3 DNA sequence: TGTGCCAGCAGCAAAGGACCCGGGACAGCCCTCCAAGAGACCCAGTACTTC. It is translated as CASSKGPGTALQETQYF.